This T cell receptor beta chain was captured by sequencing in a study of CXCR3-negative and CXCR3-positive naive CD8 T cells. Whole-study results and caveats: Naive CXCR3-positive cells had TRB CDR3s more hydrophobic than those of CXCR3-negative naive cells.

Germline values: CDR1 SQVTM, CDR2 ANQGSEA. The CDR3 loop spans 15 amino acids. UMI-tagged TRB cDNA libraries were built via 5' RACE. From the 5' RACE reads, TCRdb lists one entry per CDR3 protein and no DNA. This sample's table has roughly 86,000 distinct CDR3 sequences. Cells that were CD45RO-CCR7+CD27+CD95- constituted naive CD8+ T cells. With regard to this clonotype: Its antigen is unknown.

This receptor was identified in a human donor in good health. Some clones in this sample may be carry-over from other donors' samples. The sequenced sample consisted of naive CXCR3- CD8+ T cells from blood. Subset specified: CD45RO-CCR7+CD27+CD95- naive CD8+ T cells lacking CXCR3 (TNR3-). The chain has TRBV29-1 and TRBJ2-2; checking the TCRdb D call of TRBD2 is not possible without DNA. The CDR3 spells CSVEEAGWGTGELFF.